This entry concerns a single T cell receptor beta chain. Its antigen is as yet unknown. Sample time point: week 23, last vaccination. Doses comprised 300 ug of mutant IDH1 20-mer peptide each, plus topical imiquimod. Patients carried new grade 3 or 4 IDH1-mutant astrocytomas lacking nuclear ATRX. The table came from immunoSEQ multiplex PCR; TCRdb's copy has only in-frame clones and leaves some out. The profile shows 55,000 or so clones, around 80% of them singletons. The data were obtained in a study of a mutant IDH1 vaccine in newly diagnosed glioma. Study at large: Vaccination was launched 4-6 weeks after radiotherapy alone, or with temozolomide cycles. Prior therapy was radiotherapy, temozolomide, or both; most received both. Treatment recipients were about 60% male and about 40% female, and their mean age was around 39 years.

V was clipped by 11 bases and J by 0 bases, with 13 bases between them. The CDR3 covers 14 residues. Looked up from germline, CDR1 is SEHNR and CDR2 is FQNEAQ (reference sequence). Specimen: PBMCs, collected from a glioma patient whose treatment included an IDH1 peptide vaccine. The clonotype originates from a middle-aged man with glioma. The genes are TRBV7-9 and TRBJ2-2; D gene ambiguous. The CDR3 sequence is CACRRASNTGELFF. CDR3 DNA: TGTGCCTGCCGTCGGGCTTCGAACACCGGGGAGCTGTTTTTT.